This T cell receptor beta chain was sequenced during a study of T-cell reconstitution after alpha-beta-depleted transplantation in children. This clonotype came up many times. The junction does not match germline at one end; this may be a read error. Preparation of the TCRbeta library was carried out with unique molecular identifiers. TCRdb re-called the PCR reads through MiXCR, storing one row per CDR3 protein. The table lists around 680,000 distinct CDR3 sequences, approximately 16% of them singletons, with 1.1% in the top ten. Germline CDR1 and CDR2: MNHNS and SASEGT. This CDR3 comprises 17 residues.

Material: PBMCs from the stem cell graft donor, obtained from the stem cell graft. The sequence was collected from a human donor who donated a stem cell graft to a child with acute myeloid leukemia. V gene TRBV6-1 combines with J gene TRBJ2-2, with a possible D match to TRBD2 (5 bases). CDR3 in amino acids: CASSPPQGFRLTGELFF. In DNA form, the CDR3 reads TGTGCCAGCAGTCCCCCCCAAGGTTTTCGCCTCACCGGGGAGCTTTTTTTT.